This TCR beta chain is drawn from a study of CD8 T cells in ankylosing spondylitis. Findings and caveats of the study: Matched synovial fluid from ankylosing spondylitis patients was reported to be enriched for disease-linked clones. CD8+ disease-linked clones were present at relatively low frequencies in blood.

TCR beta libraries were made by quantitative 5'-RACE with molecular barcodes. A single record per CDR3 protein comes from TCRdb applying MiXCR to the 5' RACE reads. The sample holds 200,000 to 300,000 distinct CDR3 sequences, roughly a tenth seen once. This clonotype was seen repeatedly, ten times or more. Its antigen remains unknown. This clonotype was obtained from a male donor with ankylosing spondylitis or in good health (not recorded which). The specimen was blood, either unsorted or a sorted T cell fraction (not recorded which).

CDR3 sequence reads: CASSPEQLGPAFF. CDR3 nucleotides: TGTGCCAGCAGCCCAGAACAATTGGGTCCAGCTTTCTTT. This rearrangement joins TRBV13 to TRBJ1-1; D ambiguous. Trimming stripped 5 bases from V and 10 bases from J, with 17 bases between. The CDR3 totals 13 residues. Germline CDR1 reads PRHDT; CDR2 reads FYEKMQ (reference sequence).